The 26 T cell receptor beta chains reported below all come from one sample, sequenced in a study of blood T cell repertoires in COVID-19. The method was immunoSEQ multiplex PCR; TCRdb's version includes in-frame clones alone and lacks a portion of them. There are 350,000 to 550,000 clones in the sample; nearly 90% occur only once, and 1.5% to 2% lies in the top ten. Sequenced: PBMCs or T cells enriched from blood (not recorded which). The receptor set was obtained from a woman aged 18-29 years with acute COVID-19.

This CDR3 is CASCPGANYGYTF. DNA for the CDR3: TGTGCCAGCTGTCCTGGAGCTAACTATGGCTACACCTTC. The gene calls are TRBV19 and TRBJ1-2; D unclear. This CDR3 has 13 residues. CDR1 is LNHDA and CDR2 is SQIVND in the germline V gene (reference sequence). Trimming shortened V by 9 bases and J by 0 bases, and 11 bases separated the two germline ends.

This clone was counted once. This CDR3 is CASSPAGTGGSGELFF. CDR3 DNA sequence: TGTGCCAGCTCACCGGCCGGGACAGGGGGCTCCGGGGAGCTGTTTTTT. This chain connects TRBV18 to TRBJ2-2, with 12 positions matching TRBD1. Germline CDR1 and CDR2: KGHSH and LQKENI. Germline trimming cut 3 bases from V and 6 bases from J; bases unmatched to any gene: 5. The CDR3 length is 16 residues.

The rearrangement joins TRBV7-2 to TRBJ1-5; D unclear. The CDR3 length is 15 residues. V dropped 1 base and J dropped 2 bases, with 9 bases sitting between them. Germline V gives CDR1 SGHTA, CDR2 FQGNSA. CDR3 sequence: CASSLGGTGNQPQHF. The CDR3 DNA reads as TGTGCCAGCAGCTTAGGAGGTACGGGCAATCAGCCCCAGCATTTT.

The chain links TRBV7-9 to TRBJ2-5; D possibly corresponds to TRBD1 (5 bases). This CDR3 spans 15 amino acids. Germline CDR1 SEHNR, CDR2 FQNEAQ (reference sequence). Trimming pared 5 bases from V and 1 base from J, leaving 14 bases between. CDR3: CASSPSSTGQETQYF. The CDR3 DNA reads TGTGCCAGCAGCCCCTCGAGCACAGGCCAAGAGACCCAGTACTTC.

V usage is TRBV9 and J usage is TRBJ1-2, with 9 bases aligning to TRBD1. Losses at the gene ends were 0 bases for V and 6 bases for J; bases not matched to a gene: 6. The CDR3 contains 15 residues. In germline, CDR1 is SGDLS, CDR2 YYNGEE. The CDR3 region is CASSVGGQGGDGYTF. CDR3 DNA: TGTGCCAGCAGCGTAGGGGGACAGGGCGGGGATGGCTACACCTTC.

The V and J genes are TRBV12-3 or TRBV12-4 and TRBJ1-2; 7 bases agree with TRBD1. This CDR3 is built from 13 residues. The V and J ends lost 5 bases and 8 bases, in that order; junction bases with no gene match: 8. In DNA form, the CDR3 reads TGTGCCAGCAGTCGAGACAGGGATCACGGCTACACCTTC. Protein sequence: CASSRDRDHGYTF.

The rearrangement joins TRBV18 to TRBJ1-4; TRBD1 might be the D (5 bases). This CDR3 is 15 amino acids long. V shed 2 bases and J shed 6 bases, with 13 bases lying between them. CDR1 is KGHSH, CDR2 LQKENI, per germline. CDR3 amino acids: CASSPSAGRDEKLFF. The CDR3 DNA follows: TGTGCCAGCTCACCAAGTGCAGGGAGGGATGAAAAACTGTTTTTT.

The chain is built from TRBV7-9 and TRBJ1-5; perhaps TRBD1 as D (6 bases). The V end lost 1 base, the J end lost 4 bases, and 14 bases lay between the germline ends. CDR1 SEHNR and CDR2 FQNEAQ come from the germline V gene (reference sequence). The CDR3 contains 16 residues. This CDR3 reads CASSLGGGAGNQPQHF. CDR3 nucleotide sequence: TGTGCCAGCAGCTTAGGAGGGGGGGCTGGGAATCAGCCCCAGCATTTT.

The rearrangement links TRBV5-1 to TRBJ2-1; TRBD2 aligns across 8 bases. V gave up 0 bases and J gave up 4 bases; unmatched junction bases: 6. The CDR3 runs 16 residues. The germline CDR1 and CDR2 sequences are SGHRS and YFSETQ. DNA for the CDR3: TGCGCCAGCAGCTTGGCCCTACTAGCGGTGTACAATGAGCAGTTCTTC. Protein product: CASSLALLAVYNEQFF.

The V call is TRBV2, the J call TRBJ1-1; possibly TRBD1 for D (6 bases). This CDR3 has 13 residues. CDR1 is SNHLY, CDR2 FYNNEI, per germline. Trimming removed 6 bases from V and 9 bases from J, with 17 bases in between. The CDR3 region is CASRITGQAQAFF. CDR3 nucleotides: TGTGCCAGCAGGATAACGGGACAAGCACAAGCTTTCTTT.

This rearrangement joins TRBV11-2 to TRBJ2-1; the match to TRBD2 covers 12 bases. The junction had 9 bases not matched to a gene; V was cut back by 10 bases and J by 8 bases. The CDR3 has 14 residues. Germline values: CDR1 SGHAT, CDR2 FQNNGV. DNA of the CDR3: TGTGCCACTCGTCCGGCTAGCGGGGGGGATGAGCAGTTCTTC. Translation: CATRPASGGDEQFF.

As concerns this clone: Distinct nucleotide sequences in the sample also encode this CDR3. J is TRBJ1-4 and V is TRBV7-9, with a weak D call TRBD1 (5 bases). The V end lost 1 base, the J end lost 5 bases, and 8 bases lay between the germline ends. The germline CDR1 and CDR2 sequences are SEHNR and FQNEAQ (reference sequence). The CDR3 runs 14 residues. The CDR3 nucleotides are TGTGCCAGCAGCTTAGGACAGAACAATGAAAAACTGTTTTTT. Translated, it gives CASSLGQNNEKLFF. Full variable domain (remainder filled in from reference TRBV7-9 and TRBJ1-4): DTGVSQNPRHKITKRGQNVTFRCDPISEHNRLYWYRQTLGQGPEFLTYFQNEAQLEKSRLLSDRFSAERPKGSFSTLEIQRTEQGDSAMYLCASSLGQNNEKLFFGSGTQLSVL.

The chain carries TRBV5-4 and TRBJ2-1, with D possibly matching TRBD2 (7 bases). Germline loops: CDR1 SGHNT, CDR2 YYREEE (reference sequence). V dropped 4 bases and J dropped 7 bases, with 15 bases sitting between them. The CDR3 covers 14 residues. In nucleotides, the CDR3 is TGTGCCAGCAGCATCCCGAGGGGGGGGAATGAGCAGTTCTTC. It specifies CASSIPRGGNEQFF.

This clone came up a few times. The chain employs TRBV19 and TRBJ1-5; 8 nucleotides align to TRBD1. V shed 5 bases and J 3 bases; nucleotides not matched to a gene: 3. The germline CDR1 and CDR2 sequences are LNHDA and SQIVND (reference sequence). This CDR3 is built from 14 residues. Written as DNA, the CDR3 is TGTGCCAGTAGTCAGGGGGCCGCCAATCAGCCCCAGCATTTT. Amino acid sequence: CASSQGAANQPQHF. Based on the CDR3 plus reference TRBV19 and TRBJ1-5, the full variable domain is DGGITQSPKYLFRKEGQNVTLSCEQNLNHDAMYWYRQDPGQGLRLIYYSQIVNDFQKGDIAEGYSVSREKKESFPLTVTSAQKNPTAFYLCASSQGAANQPQHFGDGTRLSIL.

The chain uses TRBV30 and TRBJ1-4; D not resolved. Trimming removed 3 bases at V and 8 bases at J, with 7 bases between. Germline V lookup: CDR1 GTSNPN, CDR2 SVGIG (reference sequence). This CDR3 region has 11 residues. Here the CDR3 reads CAWRLGEKLFF. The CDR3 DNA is TGTGCCTGGAGATTGGGCGAAAAACTGTTTTTT.

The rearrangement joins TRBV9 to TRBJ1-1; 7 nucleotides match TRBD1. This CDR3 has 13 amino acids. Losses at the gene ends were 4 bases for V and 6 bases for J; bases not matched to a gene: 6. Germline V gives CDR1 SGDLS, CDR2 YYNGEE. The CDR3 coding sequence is TGTGCCAGCAGCACCTCGACAGGGTCTGAAGCTTTCTTT. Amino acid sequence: CASSTSTGSEAFF.

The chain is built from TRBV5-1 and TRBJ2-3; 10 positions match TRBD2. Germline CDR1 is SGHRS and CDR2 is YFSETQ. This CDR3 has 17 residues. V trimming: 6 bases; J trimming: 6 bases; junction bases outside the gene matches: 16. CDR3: CASTFGAGGPIVDTQYF. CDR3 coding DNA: TGCGCCAGCACCTTCGGAGCGGGAGGGCCCATCGTGGATACGCAGTATTTT.

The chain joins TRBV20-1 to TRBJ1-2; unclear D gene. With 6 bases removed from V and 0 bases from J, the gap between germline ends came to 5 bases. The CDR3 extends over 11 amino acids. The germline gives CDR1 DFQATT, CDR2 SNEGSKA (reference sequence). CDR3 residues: CSALSNYGYTF. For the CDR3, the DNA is TGCAGTGCCCTTTCTAACTATGGCTACACCTTC.

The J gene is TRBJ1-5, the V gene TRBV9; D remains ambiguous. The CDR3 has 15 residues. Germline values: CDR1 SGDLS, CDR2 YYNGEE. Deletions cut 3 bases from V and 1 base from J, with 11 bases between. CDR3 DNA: TGTGCCAGCAGCGCTAGGACGGGGAGCAATCAGCCCCAGCATTTT. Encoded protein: CASSARTGSNQPQHF. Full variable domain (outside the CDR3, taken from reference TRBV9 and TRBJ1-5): DSGVTQTPKHLITATGQRVTLRCSPRSGDLSVYWYQQSLDQGLQFLIQYYNGEERAKGNILERFSAQQFPDLHSELNLSSLELGDSALYFCASSARTGSNQPQHFGDGTRLSIL.

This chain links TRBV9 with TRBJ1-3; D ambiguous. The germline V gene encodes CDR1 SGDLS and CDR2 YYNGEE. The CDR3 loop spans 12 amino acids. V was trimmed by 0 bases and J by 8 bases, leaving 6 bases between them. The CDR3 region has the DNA TGTGCCAGCAGCGTAGCTCAGGACACCATATATTTT. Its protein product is CASSVAQDTIYF.

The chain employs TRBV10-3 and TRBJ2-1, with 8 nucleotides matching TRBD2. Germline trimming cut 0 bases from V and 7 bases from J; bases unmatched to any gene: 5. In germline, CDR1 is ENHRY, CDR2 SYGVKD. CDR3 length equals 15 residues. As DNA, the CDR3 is TGTGCCATCAGTGAGTCGGGGACTAGAATAAATGAGCAGTTCTTC. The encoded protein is CAISESGTRINEQFF.

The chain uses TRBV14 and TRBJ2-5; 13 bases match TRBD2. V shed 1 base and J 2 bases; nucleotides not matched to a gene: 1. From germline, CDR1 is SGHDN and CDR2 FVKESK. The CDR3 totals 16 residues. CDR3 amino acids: CASSQGLAGGQETQYF. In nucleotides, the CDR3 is TGTGCCAGCAGCCAAGGACTAGCGGGGGGACAAGAGACCCAGTACTTC. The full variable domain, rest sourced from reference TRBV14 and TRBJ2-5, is EAGVTQFPSHSVIEKGQTVTLRCDPISGHDNLYWYRRVMGKEIKFLLHFVKESKQDESGMPNNRFLAERTGGTYSTLKVQPAELEDSGVYFCASSQGLAGGQETQYFGPGTRLLVL.

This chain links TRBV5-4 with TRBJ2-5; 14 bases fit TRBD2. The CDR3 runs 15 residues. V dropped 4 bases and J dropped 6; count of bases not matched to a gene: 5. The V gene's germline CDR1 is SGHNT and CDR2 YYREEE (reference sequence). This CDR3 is CASSKTSGGVQTQYF. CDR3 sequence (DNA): TGTGCCAGCAGCAAGACTAGCGGGGGGGTACAGACCCAGTACTTC.

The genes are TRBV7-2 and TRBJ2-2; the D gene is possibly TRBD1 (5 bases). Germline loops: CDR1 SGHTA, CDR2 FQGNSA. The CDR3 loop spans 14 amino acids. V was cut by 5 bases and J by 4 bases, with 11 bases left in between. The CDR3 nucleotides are TGTGCCAGCAGCCCAGGGCCCCTCACCGGGGAGCTGTTTTTT. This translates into CASSPGPLTGELFF.

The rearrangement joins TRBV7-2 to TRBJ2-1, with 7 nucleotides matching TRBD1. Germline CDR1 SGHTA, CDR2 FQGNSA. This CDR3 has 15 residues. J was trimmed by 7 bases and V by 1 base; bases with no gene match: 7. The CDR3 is CASSLELGGSNEQFF. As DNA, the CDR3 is TGTGCCAGCAGCTTAGAGCTAGGGGGCTCGAATGAGCAGTTCTTC.

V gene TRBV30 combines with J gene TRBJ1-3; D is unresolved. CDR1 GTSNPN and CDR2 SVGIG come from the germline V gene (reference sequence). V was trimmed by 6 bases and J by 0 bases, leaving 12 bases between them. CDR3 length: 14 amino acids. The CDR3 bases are TGTGCCTGTATCGGGTCCAACTCTGGAAACACCATATATTTT. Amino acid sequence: CACIGSNSGNTIYF.